The sequence of this TCR beta chain was determined in a study of radiation and T cells in renal cell carcinoma. Between the trimmed V and J ends, which lost 7 bases and 2 bases, there was a span of 13 bases. Germline lookup yields CDR1 LNHDA and CDR2 SQIVND (reference sequence). This CDR3 comprises 14 residues. Libraries were prepared by immunoSEQ multiplex PCR; TCRdb keeps only in-frame clonotypes and omits some of them. Here the sample spans some 43,000 clones, over 80% being singletons. The sample's time point: blood 4 weeks post-SBRT, at nephrectomy. Specified treatment: 15 Gy SBRT to primary tumor, nephrectomy 4 weeks later. Nephrectomy followed 15 Gy stereotactic body radiation by 4 weeks. The tumor was a clear cell renal cell carcinoma.

The chain recombines TRBV19 with TRBJ2-3; a possible D gene is TRBD2 (6 bases). The sample consisted of blood, taken from a patient whose treatment included radiotherapy and nephrectomy. This clonotype was obtained from a woman between 70 and 85 years old with renal cell carcinoma. Here the CDR3 reads CASTAGSPTDTQYF. The CDR3 DNA is TGTGCCAGTACGGCGGGATCTCCCACAGATACGCAGTATTTT.